This section outlines one T cell receptor beta chain sequence together with its context. This specimen belongs to a study of blood T cell repertoires in COVID-19. The CDR3 is 13 amino acids. Germline CDR1 and CDR2: LNHNV and YYDKDF (reference sequence). The ends were cut back, 1 base at V and 7 bases at J, with 11 bases in the middle. Here immunoSEQ multiplex PCR was the method, and the copy in TCRdb shows in-frame clones only, minus some. The table has more than 150,000 clones, nearly 80% seen once. What was sequenced was PBMCs or T cells enriched from blood (not recorded which). The receptor was isolated from a man between 60 and 75 years old who had been exposed to COVID-19. This chain joins TRBV15 and TRBJ2-7; D is unresolved. This chain's CDR3 is CATSRVDFGEQYF. CDR3 DNA sequence: TGTGCCACCAGCAGAGTCGATTTCGGGGAGCAGTACTTC.